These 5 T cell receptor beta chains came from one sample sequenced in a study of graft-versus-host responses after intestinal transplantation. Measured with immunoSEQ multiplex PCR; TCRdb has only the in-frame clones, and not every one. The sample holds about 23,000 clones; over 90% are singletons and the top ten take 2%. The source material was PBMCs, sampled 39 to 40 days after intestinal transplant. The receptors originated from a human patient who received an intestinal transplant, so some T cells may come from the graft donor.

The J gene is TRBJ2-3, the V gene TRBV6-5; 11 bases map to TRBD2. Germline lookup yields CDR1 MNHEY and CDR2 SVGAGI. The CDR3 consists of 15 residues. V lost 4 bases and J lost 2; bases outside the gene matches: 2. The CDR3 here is CASSLAGGPTDTQYF. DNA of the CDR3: TGTGCCAGCAGTTTAGCGGGAGGGCCCACAGATACGCAGTATTTT.

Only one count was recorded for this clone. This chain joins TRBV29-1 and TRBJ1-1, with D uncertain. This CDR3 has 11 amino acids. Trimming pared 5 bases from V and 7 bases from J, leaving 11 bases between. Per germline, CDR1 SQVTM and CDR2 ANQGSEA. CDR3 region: CSVSVGLEAFF. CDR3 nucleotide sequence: TGCAGCGTTTCTGTGGGCCTTGAAGCTTTCTTT.

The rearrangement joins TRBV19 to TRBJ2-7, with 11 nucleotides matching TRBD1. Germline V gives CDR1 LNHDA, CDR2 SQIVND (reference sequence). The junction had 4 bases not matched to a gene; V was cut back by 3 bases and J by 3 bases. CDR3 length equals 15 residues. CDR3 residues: CASSITGTGGYEQYF. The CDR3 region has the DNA TGTGCCAGTAGTATCACCGGGACAGGGGGCTACGAGCAGTACTTC.

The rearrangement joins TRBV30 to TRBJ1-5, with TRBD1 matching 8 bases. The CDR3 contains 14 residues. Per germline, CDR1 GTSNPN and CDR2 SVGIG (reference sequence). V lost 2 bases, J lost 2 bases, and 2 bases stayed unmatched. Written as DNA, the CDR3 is TGTGCCTGGAGTCCGGGACAGGGCAATCAGCCCCAGCATTTT. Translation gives CAWSPGQGNQPQHF.

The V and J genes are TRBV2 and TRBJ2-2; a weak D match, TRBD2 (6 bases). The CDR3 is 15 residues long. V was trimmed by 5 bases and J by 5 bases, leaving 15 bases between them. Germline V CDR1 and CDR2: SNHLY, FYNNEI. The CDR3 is CASSPTGEETGELFF. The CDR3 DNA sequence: TGTGCCAGCAGTCCTACCGGGGAGGAGACCGGGGAGCTGTTTTTT. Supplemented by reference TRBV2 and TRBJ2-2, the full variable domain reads EPEVTQTPSHQVTQMGQEVILRCVPISNHLYFYWYRQILGQKVEFLVSFYNNEISEKSEIFDDQFSVERPDGSNFTLKIRSTKLEDSAMYFCASSPTGEETGELFFGEGSRLTVL.